One sample yielded the 17 T cell receptor beta chains listed below, sequenced in a study of blood T cell repertoires in COVID-19. Only in-frame clones appear in the TCRdb table, and some are missing; sequencing was by immunoSEQ multiplex PCR. The profile shows 170,000 or so clones, approximately 87% of them singletons. The sample taken for sequencing was peripheral blood. These receptors came from a woman in her 70s with COVID-19, enrolled during active disease.

V is TRBV4-3 and J is TRBJ1-2, with TRBD1 matching over 8 bases. The CDR3 sequence is 13 residues long. J gave up 6 bases and V 3 bases, and 3 bases lay outside the gene matches. Germline V gene data show CDR1 as LGHNA and CDR2 as YSLEER. The DNA for the CDR3 is TGCGCCAGCAGCCAGCAGACAGGGGATGGCTACACCTTC. This sequence encodes CASSQQTGDGYTF.

This chain links TRBV27 with TRBJ2-7; 11 bases are shared with TRBD2. Germline CDR1 reads MNHEY; CDR2 reads SMNVEV (reference sequence). V lost 6 bases, J lost 3 bases, and 7 bases stayed unmatched. The CDR3 totals 15 residues. CDR3 residues: CASRPLTSGVYEQYF. In DNA, the CDR3 is TGTGCCAGCAGACCCCTGACTAGCGGGGTCTACGAGCAGTACTTC.

J is TRBJ2-5 and V is TRBV19; 8 bases map to TRBD2. From germline, CDR1 is LNHDA and CDR2 SQIVND (reference sequence). Germline trimming cut 5 bases from V and 5 bases from J; bases unmatched to any gene: 7. This CDR3 is 14 amino acids long. The DNA of the CDR3 is TGTGCCAGTAGTGCCGGGGGGGCGTTTGAGACCCAGTACTTC. Amino acids: CASSAGGAFETQYF.

There are a few counts of this clone. The genes are TRBV3-1 (or the pseudogene TRBV3-2) and TRBJ2-3, with 9 bases identical to TRBD2. The germline V gene has CDR1 LGHDT and CDR2 YNNKEL (reference sequence). This CDR3 is built from 16 residues. V gave up 2 bases and J gave up 0 bases; unmatched junction bases: 3. This chain's CDR3 is CASSQQTSGSTDTQYF. The CDR3 region has the DNA TGTGCCAGCAGCCAACAGACTAGCGGAAGCACAGATACGCAGTATTTT.

The chain recombines TRBV7-3 with TRBJ2-7, with TRBD2 matching over 11 bases. CDR3 size: 18 residues. V shed 7 bases and J 4 bases; nucleotides not matched to a gene: 18. Germline V gene data show CDR1 as SGHTA and CDR2 as FQGTGA. CDR3 sequence reads: CASIVQLAGVDPGYEQYF. The CDR3 bases are TGTGCCAGCATCGTACAACTAGCGGGAGTAGATCCGGGATACGAGCAGTACTTC.

V usage is TRBV7-9 and J usage is TRBJ2-1, with D possibly matching TRBD1 (6 bases). Germline V gene data show CDR1 as SEHNR and CDR2 as FQNEAQ (reference sequence). V lost 6 bases to trimming and J lost 11 bases, with 11 bases between them. The CDR3 runs to 11 residues. The CDR3 loop is CASSLGDKQFF. Written as DNA, the CDR3 is TGTGCCAGCAGTTTGGGGGACAAGCAGTTCTTC.

The V and J genes are TRBV28 and TRBJ2-2, with D possibly matching TRBD1 (6 bases). The germline gives CDR1 MDHEN, CDR2 SYDVKM. This CDR3 spans 17 amino acids. V was clipped by 6 bases and J by 4 bases, with 21 bases between them. Here the CDR3 reads CASRTTGGKRVTGELFF. The CDR3, as DNA: TGTGCCAGCAGAACGACTGGGGGCAAGAGGGTCACCGGGGAGCTGTTTTTT.

This rearrangement joins TRBV29-1 to TRBJ1-2; D uncertain. Germline V gene lookup returns CDR1 SQVTM and CDR2 ANQGSEA. The V and J ends lost 1 base and 1 base respectively, with 7 bases between them. The length of the CDR3 is 13 residues. The CDR3 loop is CSVEGRGNYGYTF. The CDR3 coding sequence is TGCAGCGTTGAAGGCAGAGGTAACTATGGCTACACCTTC.

This clone was detected ten times or more. V and J are TRBV6-5 and TRBJ1-1; maybe TRBD1 (6 bases). V dropped 8 bases and J dropped 3 bases, with 13 bases sitting between them. Per the germline V gene, CDR1 is MNHEY and CDR2 is SVGAGI. The CDR3 length is 13 residues. The CDR3 region is CASGRDTYTEAFF. CDR3 DNA: TGTGCCAGCGGTCGGGACACCTACACTGAAGCTTTCTTT.

V and J are TRBV3-1 (or the pseudogene TRBV3-2) and TRBJ2-6; D not certain. Trimming took off 0 bases at V and 2 bases at J, with 11 bases between the two ends. The CDR3 spans 17 residues. From germline, CDR1 is LGHDT and CDR2 YNNKEL (reference sequence). For the CDR3, the DNA is TGTGCCAGCAGCCAAGAATTGGGCGCAACTGGGGCCAACGTCCTGACTTTC. Translating gives CASSQELGATGANVLTF.

The rearrangement joins TRBV12-3 or TRBV12-4 to TRBJ1-5; TRBD1 might be the D (6 bases). V lost 4 bases, J lost 4 bases, and 8 bases lay in between. The CDR3 runs 13 residues. CDR3 sequence (DNA): TGTGCCAGCAGTTCTCAGGGGAATCAGCCCCAGCATTTT. Its translation is CASSSQGNQPQHF.

This chain uses TRBV3-1 (or the pseudogene TRBV3-2) with TRBJ1-1, with D hard to call. The CDR3 is made up of 11 amino acids. Trimming left V 2 bases short and J 8 bases short, with 6 bases between. Germline-derived CDR1 and CDR2 are LGHDT and YNNKEL (reference sequence). The CDR3 reads CASSQSTEAFF. CDR3 in DNA: TGTGCCAGCAGCCAATCTACGGAAGCTTTCTTT.

V is TRBV14 and J is TRBJ2-1; TRBD2 aligns across 8 bases. J gave up 9 bases and V 2 bases, and 9 bases lay outside the gene matches. Germline-derived CDR1 and CDR2 are SGHDN and FVKESK. CDR3 length: 15 amino acids. The CDR3 loop reads CASSQNRGRYGEQFF. The CDR3 region has the DNA TGTGCCAGCAGCCAAAACCGCGGGAGGTATGGTGAGCAGTTCTTC.

The chain couples TRBV5-1 to TRBJ1-4; maybe TRBD1 (6 bases). The ends were cut back, 2 bases at V and 8 bases at J, with 22 bases in the middle. Germline V CDR1 and CDR2: SGHRS, YFSETQ. The CDR3 sequence is 17 residues long. CDR3 sequence: CASSLLGQMPQGEKLFF. The CDR3 nucleotides read TGCGCCAGCAGCTTACTGGGGCAGATGCCTCAGGGGGAAAAACTGTTTTTT.

The gene calls are TRBV7-3 and TRBJ2-7, with 8 bases matching TRBD1. CDR3 length: 14 residues. Looked up from germline, CDR1 is SGHTA and CDR2 is FQGTGA. V dropped 5 bases and J dropped 3; count of bases not matched to a gene: 6. The CDR3 DNA follows: TGTGCCAGCAGCAAAAGACAGGGGAGCTACGAGCAGTACTTC. Protein sequence: CASSKRQGSYEQYF.

This clone was counted a few times. The chain joins TRBV27 to TRBJ1-2; the D gene is possibly TRBD1 (6 bases). The CDR3 is made up of 15 amino acids. With 3 bases removed from V and 7 bases from J, the gap between germline ends came to 18 bases. CDR1 is MNHEY, CDR2 SMNVEV, per germline (reference sequence). CDR3 DNA sequence: TGTGCCAGCAGTTTTTTCCCAGTCAGGGGCGGTGGCTACACCTTC. Its translation: CASSFFPVRGGGYTF.

The genes are TRBV6-5 and TRBJ1-2; 9 positions agree with TRBD1. The junction had 5 bases not matched to a gene; V was cut back by 7 bases and J by 8 bases. Germline lookup yields CDR1 MNHEY and CDR2 SVGAGI. The CDR3 is made up of 12 amino acids. CDR3 amino acids: CASNRQGDGYTF. The CDR3 nucleotides are TGTGCCAGCAACAGACAGGGGGACGGCTACACCTTC.